Given below is one T cell receptor (beta chain) in context. Study processing details: Reference gene primers were amplified, and this amplification served to estimate nucleated cell counts. Here immunoSEQ multiplex PCR was the method, and the copy in TCRdb shows in-frame clones only, minus some. The DNA was the basis for D and trimming; V, J and clone size are from that table. The sample lists about 280,000 clones, around 86% seen once, with over 2% in the top ten. These data are taken from a study of blood T cell repertoires in COVID-19. Across the whole study: The United States, Italy and Spain were the sources of the acute and convalescent COVID-19 samples. T cells, B-cell-depleted T cells, or PBMCs provided the cDNA or gDNA that served as material.

Sequenced input: peripheral blood. The clonotype originates from a woman younger than 45 who had recovered from COVID-19.

The CDR3 nucleotides read TGTGCCAGCAGCTCCGGGACTAGCGCTTACAATGAGCAGTTCTTC. It codes for CASSSGTSAYNEQFF. The chain uses TRBV7-2 and TRBJ2-1; 10 bases agree with TRBD2. The germline V gene has CDR1 SGHTA and CDR2 FQGNSA. This CDR3 has 15 amino acids. V shed 4 bases and J 4 bases; nucleotides not matched to a gene: 4. Full variable domain (remainder filled in from reference TRBV7-2 and TRBJ2-1): GAGVSQSPSNKVTEKGKDVELRCDPISGHTALYWYRQSLGQGLEFLIYFQGNSAPDKSGLPSDRFSAERTGGSVSTLTIQRTQQEDSAVYLCASSSGTSAYNEQFFGPGTRLTVL.